These T cell receptor beta chains were read from a single sample in a study of metastatic and nonmetastatic thyroid tumors. With MiXCR, TCRdb reprocessed the PCR reads. This table holds around 50,000 clones, around 21% found once. Specimen: blood. The receptors derive from a male donor with papillary thyroid cancer or a benign thyroid nodule (not recorded which). Some clones in this sample may be carry-over from other donors' samples. Both conserved end residues are part of each CDR3. A D gene is named only where the DNA matches it firmly. Only some rows state a clone size, as once, few, many or a class for expanded clones.

D: NA; V: TRBV6-5; size: many; J: TRBJ2-4; length: 13; DNA: TGTGCCAGCAGTTACGGACCCAAAAACATTCAGTACTTC; CDR3: CASSYGPKNIQYF
D: NA; V: TRBV7-6; size: many; J: TRBJ1-2; length: 13; DNA: TGTGCCAGCAGCTTAGAGGGAAAGTCTGGCTACACCTTC; CDR3: CASSLEGKSGYTF
D: TRBD2; V: TRBV4-2; size: NA; J: TRBJ2-3; length: 19; DNA: TGTGTCAGCAGCCAGCTGGGACTAGCGGCGCCCCAAAGCACAGATACGCAGTATTTT; CDR3: CVSSQLGLAAPQSTDTQYF
D: NA; V: TRBV6-1; size: NA; J: TRBJ2-7; length: 13; DNA: TGTGTCAGCAGCCCACAGTTTTACTACGAGCAGTACTTC; CDR3: CVSSPQFYYEQYF
D: NA; V: TRBV5-1; size: medium-sized; J: TRBJ1-2; length: 14; DNA: TGCGCCAGCAGGTCCGTATCAGGGGCCTATGGCTACACCTTC; CDR3: CASRSVSGAYGYTF
D: NA; V: TRBV5-1; size: NA; J: TRBJ2-3; length: 14; DNA: TGCGCCAGCAGCTCAGGGGGGGCAACAGATACGCAGTATTTT; CDR3: CASSSGGATDTQYF
D: NA; V: TRBV4-2; size: many; J: TRBJ1-2; length: 15; DNA: TGTGCCAGCAGCTCCTCGGCGGGGAGTGGATATGGCTACACCTTC; CDR3: CASSSSAGSGYGYTF
D: TRBD1; V: TRBV12-3/TRBV12-4; size: NA; J: TRBJ2-7; length: 14; DNA: TGTGCCAGCAGTTTAGGGACAGGGCTCCGCGAGCAGTACTTC; CDR3: CASSLGTGLREQYF
D: TRBD1; V: TRBV6-6; size: many; J: TRBJ1-1; length: 18; DNA: TGTGCCAGCAGGTCAACGGGACAGGGGAGGGGAGGAAACACTGAAGCTTTCTTT; CDR3: CASRSTGQGRGGNTEAFF
D: TRBD1; V: TRBV6-1; size: many; J: TRBJ2-3; length: 16; DNA: TGTGCCAGCAGTGTTGGGACAGGGATCTCCAGGGGTACGCAGTATTTT; CDR3: CASSVGTGISRGTQYF
D: NA; V: TRBV19; size: NA; J: TRBJ1-2; length: 13; DNA: TGTGCCAGTAGAACGGGACGATGTAAAGGCTACACCTTC; CDR3: CASRTGRCKGYTF
D: NA; V: TRBV12-3/TRBV12-4; size: NA; J: TRBJ1-1; length: 13; DNA: TGTGCCAGCAGTTTTTTAAGGAACACTGAAGCTTTCTTT; CDR3: CASSFLRNTEAFF
D: NA; V: TRBV20-1; size: NA; J: TRBJ1-5; length: 18; DNA: TGCAGTGCTAGAGATCGTGGATCCTGGGATTATAGCAATCAGCCCCAGCGTTTT; CDR3: CSARDRGSWDYSNQPQRF
D: NA; V: TRBV10-1; size: many; J: TRBJ1-1; length: 15; DNA: TGCGCCAGCAGTGAGTCGGCCAGCCCTTCCGAGGAAGCTTTCTTT; CDR3: CASSESASPSEEAFF
D: NA; V: TRBV9; size: many; J: TRBJ2-7; length: 15; DNA: TGTGCCAGCAGCGTAGGGGGAGTTGGCTCCTACGAGCAGTACTTC; CDR3: CASSVGGVGSYEQYF
D: TRBD2; V: TRBV11-2; size: NA; J: TRBJ2-7; length: 14; DNA: TGTGCCAGCAGCAAAGAGGGACTAGCCTACGAGCAGTACTTC; CDR3: CASSKEGLAYEQYF
D: NA; V: TRBV19; size: few; J: TRBJ1-2; length: 12; DNA: TGTGCCAGTAGATCAAGTAACTATGGCTACACCTTC; CDR3: CASRSSNYGYTF
D: TRBD2; V: TRBV5-6; size: many; J: TRBJ2-3; length: 17; DNA: TGTGCCAGCAGCTTGGTGACTAGCGGGGAAAGCACAGATACGCAGTATTTT; CDR3: CASSLVTSGESTDTQYF
D: NA; V: TRBV30; size: many; J: TRBJ2-7; length: 15; DNA: TGTGCCTGGAGTCGGCAGGGGGGGATCTCCTACGAGCAGTACTTC; CDR3: CAWSRQGGISYEQYF
D: TRBD1; V: TRBV20-1; size: NA; J: TRBJ1-1; length: 14; DNA: TGCAGTGCTAGAGCTCGCCGGGACAGCGCCAAAGCTTTCTTT; CDR3: CSARARRDSAKAFF
D: NA; V: TRBV20-1; size: many; J: TRBJ2-3; length: 12; DNA: TGCAGTGCTCTCCGGGAGACAGATACGCAGTATTTT; CDR3: CSALRETDTQYF
D: NA; V: TRBV6-1; size: many; J: TRBJ2-3; length: 12; DNA: TGTGCCAGCAGTGAGAAGGGGAATACGCAGTATTTT; CDR3: CASSEKGNTQYF
D: TRBD2; V: TRBV19; size: many; J: TRBJ2-1; length: 14; DNA: TGTGCCACCGCGAGCGGGGGTACTTACAATGAGCAGTTCTTC; CDR3: CATASGGTYNEQFF
D: NA; V: TRBV3-1; size: many; J: TRBJ2-7; length: 12; DNA: TGTGCCAGCAGCCAATCTTCCTACGAGCAGTACTTC; CDR3: CASSQSSYEQYF
D: NA; V: TRBV18; size: NA; J: TRBJ1-1; length: 17; DNA: TGTGCCAGCTCACCAAACCACGGGATGACCATGAACACTGAAGCTTTCTTT; CDR3: CASSPNHGMTMNTEAFF
D: NA; V: TRBV7-7; size: NA; J: TRBJ2-2; length: 15; DNA: TGTGCTAGCAGTTATGACCAAATCGGTGCCGGGGAGCTGTTTTTT; CDR3: CASSYDQIGAGELFF
D: NA; V: TRBV7-2; size: NA; J: TRBJ1-1; length: 18; DNA: TGTGCCAGCAGTTCTATTAGAGACCGACGGACGGAGAACACTGAAGCTTTCTTT; CDR3: CASSSIRDRRTENTEAFF
D: NA; V: TRBV4-1; size: many; J: TRBJ2-7; length: 15; DNA: TGCGCCAGCAGCCAAGTCATCGGGAGTAAGTACGAGCAGTACTTC; CDR3: CASSQVIGSKYEQYF
D: NA; V: TRBV3-1; size: many; J: TRBJ1-3; length: 18; DNA: TGTGCCAGCAGCCAAGATAACTCGGGCCCGGGCTCTGGAAACACCATATATTTT; CDR3: CASSQDNSGPGSGNTIYF
D: TRBD2; V: TRBV5-4; size: many; J: TRBJ2-7; length: 18; DNA: TGTGCCAGCAGCTTGGGGGGTCGGGCTAGCGGGAGCTCCTACGAGCAGTACTTC; CDR3: CASSLGGRASGSSYEQYF
D: NA; V: TRBV20-1; size: many; J: TRBJ2-2; length: 13; DNA: TGCAGTGCTAGGGCAGGCCTCGCAGGGGAGCTGTTTTTT; CDR3: CSARAGLAGELFF
D: NA; V: TRBV7-9; size: many; J: TRBJ1-6; length: 18; DNA: TGTGCCAGCAGCTTATCTTATACAGGGACCAGTAGTAATTCACCCCTCCACTTT; CDR3: CASSLSYTGTSSNSPLHF